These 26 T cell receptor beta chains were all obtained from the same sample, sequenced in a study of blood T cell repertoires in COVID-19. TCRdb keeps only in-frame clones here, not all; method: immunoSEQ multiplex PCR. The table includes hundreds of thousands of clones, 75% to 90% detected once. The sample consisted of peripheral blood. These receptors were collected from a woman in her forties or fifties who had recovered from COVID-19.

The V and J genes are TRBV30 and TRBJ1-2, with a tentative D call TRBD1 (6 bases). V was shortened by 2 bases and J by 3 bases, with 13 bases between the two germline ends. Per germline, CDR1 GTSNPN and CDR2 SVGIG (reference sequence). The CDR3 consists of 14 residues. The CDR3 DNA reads TGTGCCTGGAGTACGCGGGCAGGGGACTATGGCTACACCTTC. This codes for CAWSTRAGDYGYTF.

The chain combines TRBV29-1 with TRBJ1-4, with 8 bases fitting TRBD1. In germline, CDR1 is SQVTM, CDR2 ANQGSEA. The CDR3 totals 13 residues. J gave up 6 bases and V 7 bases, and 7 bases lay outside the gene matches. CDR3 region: CSGMDRADEKLFF. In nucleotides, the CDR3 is TGCAGCGGGATGGACAGGGCTGATGAAAAACTGTTTTTT.

The chain's CDR3 is CASRNIAGYEQYF. CDR3 DNA: TGTGCCAGCAGAAATATAGCGGGGTACGAGCAGTACTTC. The chain carries TRBV6-5 and TRBJ2-7; TRBD2 agrees at 8 bases. The CDR3 totals 13 residues. The V gene end was trimmed by 6 bases and the J gene end by 4 bases; junction bases not matched to a gene: 5. The V gene's germline CDR1 is MNHEY and CDR2 SVGAGI.

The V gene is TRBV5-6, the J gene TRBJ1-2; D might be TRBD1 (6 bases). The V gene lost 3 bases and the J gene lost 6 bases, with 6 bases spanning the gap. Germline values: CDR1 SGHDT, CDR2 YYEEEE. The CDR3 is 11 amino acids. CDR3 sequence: CASSSGDGYTF. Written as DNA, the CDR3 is TGTGCCAGCAGCTCAGGGGATGGCTACACCTTC.

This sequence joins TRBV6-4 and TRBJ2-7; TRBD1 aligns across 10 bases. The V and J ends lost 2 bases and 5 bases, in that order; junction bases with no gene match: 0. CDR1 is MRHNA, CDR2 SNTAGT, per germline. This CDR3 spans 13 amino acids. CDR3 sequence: CASSDGTGDEQYF. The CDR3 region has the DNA TGTGCCAGCAGTGACGGGACAGGGGACGAGCAGTACTTC.

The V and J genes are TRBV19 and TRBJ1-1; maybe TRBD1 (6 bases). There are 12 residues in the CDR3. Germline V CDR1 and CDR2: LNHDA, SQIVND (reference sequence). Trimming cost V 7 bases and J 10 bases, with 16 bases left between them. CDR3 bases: TGTGCCAGTACCAAACCAGGGGCAGGAGCTTTCTTT. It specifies CASTKPGAGAFF.

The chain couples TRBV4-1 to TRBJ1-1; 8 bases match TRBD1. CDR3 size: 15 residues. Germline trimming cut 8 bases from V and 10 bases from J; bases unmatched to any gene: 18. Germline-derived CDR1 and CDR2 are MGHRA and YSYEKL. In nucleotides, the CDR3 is TGCGCCAGCCACCTAACCAGTCAGGGGGCGCGGGCAGCTTTCTTT. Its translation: CASHLTSQGARAAFF.

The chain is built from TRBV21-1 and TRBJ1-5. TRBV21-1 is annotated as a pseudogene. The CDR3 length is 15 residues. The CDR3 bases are TGTGCCAGCAGCAAACGCCCGAGGGGCAATCAGCCCCAGCATTTT. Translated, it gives CASSKRPRGNQPQHF.

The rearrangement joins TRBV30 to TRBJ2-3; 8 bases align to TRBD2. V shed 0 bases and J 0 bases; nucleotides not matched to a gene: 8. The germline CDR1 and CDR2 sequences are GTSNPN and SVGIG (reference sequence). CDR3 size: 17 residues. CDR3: CAWSVGGGRASTDTQYF. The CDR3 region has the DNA TGTGCCTGGAGTGTAGGCGGGGGGCGAGCTAGCACAGATACGCAGTATTTT.

CDR3 loop: CASSGVPGDEETQYF. In DNA, the CDR3 is TGTGCCAGCAGCGGCGTCCCGGGGGATGAAGAGACCCAGTACTTC. V usage is TRBV9 and J usage is TRBJ2-5; tentative D call: TRBD2 (6 bases). CDR1 and CDR2 (germline): SGDLS, YYNGEE. The CDR3 runs to 15 residues. V shed 3 bases and J shed 3 bases, with 15 bases lying between them.

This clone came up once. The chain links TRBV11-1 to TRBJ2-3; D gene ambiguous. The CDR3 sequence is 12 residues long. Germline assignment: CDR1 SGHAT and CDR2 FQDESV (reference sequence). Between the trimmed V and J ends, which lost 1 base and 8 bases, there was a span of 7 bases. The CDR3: CASSLDIGTQYF. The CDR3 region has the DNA TGTGCCAGCAGCTTAGATATCGGTACGCAGTATTTT.

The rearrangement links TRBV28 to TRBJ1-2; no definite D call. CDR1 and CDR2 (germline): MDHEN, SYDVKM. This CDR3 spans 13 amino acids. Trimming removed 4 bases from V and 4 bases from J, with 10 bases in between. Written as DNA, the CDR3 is TGTGCCAGCAGTTCGGACGGACTCTATGGCTACACCTTC. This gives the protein CASSSDGLYGYTF.

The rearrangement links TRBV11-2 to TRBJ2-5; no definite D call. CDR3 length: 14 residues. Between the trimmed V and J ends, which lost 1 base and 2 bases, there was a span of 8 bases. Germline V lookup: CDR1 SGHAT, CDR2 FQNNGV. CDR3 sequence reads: CASSLARSQETQYF. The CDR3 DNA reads TGTGCCAGCAGCTTAGCTAGGAGTCAAGAGACCCAGTACTTC.

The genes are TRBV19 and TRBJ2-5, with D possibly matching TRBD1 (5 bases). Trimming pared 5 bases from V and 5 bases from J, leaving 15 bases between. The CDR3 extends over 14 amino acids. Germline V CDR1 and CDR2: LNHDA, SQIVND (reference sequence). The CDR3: CASSHRGAAETQYF. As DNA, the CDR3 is TGTGCCAGTAGTCATCGTGGGGCCGCGGAGACCCAGTACTTC. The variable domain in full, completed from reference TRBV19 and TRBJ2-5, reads DGGITQSPKYLFRKEGQNVTLSCEQNLNHDAMYWYRQDPGQGLRLIYYSQIVNDFQKGDIAEGYSVSREKKESFPLTVTSAQKNPTAFYLCASSHRGAAETQYFGPGTRLLVL.

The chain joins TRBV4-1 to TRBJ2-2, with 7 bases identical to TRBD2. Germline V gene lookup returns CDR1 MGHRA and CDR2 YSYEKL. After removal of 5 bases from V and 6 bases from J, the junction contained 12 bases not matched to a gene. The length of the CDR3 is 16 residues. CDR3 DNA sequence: TGCGCCAGCAGCTACCGTTTGGGGGGGGAACCCGGGGAGCTGTTTTTT. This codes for CASSYRLGGEPGELFF.

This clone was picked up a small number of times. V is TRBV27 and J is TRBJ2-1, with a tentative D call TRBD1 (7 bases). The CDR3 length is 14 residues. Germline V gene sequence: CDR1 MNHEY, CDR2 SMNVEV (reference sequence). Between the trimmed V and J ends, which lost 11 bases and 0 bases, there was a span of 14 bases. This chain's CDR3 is CASGRDSSYNEQFF. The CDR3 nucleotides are TGTGCCTCCGGGCGGGACAGCTCCTACAATGAGCAGTTCTTC.

Here the CDR3 DNA reads TGTGCCAGCAGCCAAAGCGACAGGGGGGAAAAACTGTTTTTT. This codes for CASSQSDRGEKLFF. V gene TRBV4-2 combines with J gene TRBJ1-4; 9 bases are a match to TRBD1. Trimming removed 2 bases from V and 8 bases from J; junction bases left unmatched: 3. This CDR3 is built from 14 residues. The germline gives CDR1 LGHNA, CDR2 YNFKEQ.

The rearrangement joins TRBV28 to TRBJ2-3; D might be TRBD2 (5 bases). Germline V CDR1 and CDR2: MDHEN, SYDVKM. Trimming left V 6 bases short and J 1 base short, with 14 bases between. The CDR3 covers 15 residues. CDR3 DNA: TGTGCCAGCAGCCTCCCCGGGGTTGGCACAGATACGCAGTATTTT. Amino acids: CASSLPGVGTDTQYF. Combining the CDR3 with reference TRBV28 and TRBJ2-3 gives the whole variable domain DVKVTQSSRYLVKRTGEKVFLECVQDMDHENMFWYRQDPGLGLRLIYFSYDVKMKEKGDIPEGYSVSREKKERFSLILESASTNQTSMYLCASSLPGVGTDTQYFGPGTRLTVL.

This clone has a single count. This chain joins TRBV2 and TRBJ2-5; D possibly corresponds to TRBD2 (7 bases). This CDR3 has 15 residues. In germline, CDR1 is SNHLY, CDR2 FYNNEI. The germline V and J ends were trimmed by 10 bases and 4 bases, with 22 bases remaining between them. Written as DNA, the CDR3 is TGTGCCACCACTCTTGGGGGGGCCATTCGAGAGACCCAGTACTTC. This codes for CATTLGGAIRETQYF.

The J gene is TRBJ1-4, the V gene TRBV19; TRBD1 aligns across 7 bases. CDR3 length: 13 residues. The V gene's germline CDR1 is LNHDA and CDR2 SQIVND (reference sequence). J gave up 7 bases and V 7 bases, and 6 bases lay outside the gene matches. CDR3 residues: CASTDRAIEKLFF. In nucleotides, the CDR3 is TGTGCCAGTACCGACAGGGCGATTGAAAAACTGTTTTTT.

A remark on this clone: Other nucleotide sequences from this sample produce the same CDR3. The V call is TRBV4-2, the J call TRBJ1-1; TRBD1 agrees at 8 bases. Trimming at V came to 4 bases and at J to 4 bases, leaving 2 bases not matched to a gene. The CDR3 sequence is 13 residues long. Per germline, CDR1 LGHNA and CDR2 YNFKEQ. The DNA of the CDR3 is TGTGCCAGCAGCCCCGACAGGGGCACTGAAGCTTTCTTT. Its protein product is CASSPDRGTEAFF.

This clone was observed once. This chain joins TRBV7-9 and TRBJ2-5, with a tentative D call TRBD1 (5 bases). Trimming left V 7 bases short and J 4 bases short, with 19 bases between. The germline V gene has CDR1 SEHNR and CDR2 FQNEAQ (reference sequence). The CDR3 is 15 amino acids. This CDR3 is CASNPKNKGPETQYF. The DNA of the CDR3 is TGTGCCAGCAACCCCAAAAATAAGGGGCCAGAGACCCAGTACTTC.

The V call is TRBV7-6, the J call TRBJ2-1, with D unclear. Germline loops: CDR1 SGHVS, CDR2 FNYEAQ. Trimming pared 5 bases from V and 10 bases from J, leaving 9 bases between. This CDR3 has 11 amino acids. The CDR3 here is CASSPGREQFF. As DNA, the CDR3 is TGTGCCAGCAGCCCCGGTCGGGAGCAGTTCTTC. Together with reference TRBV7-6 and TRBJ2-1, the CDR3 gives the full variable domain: GAGVSQSPRYKVTKRGQDVALRCDPISGHVSLYWYRQALGQGPEFLTYFNYEAQQDKSGLPNDRFSAERPEGSISTLTIQRTEQRDSAMYRCASSPGREQFFGPGTRLTVL.

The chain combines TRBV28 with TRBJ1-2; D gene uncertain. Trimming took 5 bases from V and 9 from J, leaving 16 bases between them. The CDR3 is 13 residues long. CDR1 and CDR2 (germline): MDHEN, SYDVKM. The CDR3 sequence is CASSQSLLERYTF. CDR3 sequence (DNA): TGTGCCAGCAGTCAGAGCCTCTTGGAGCGCTACACCTTC.

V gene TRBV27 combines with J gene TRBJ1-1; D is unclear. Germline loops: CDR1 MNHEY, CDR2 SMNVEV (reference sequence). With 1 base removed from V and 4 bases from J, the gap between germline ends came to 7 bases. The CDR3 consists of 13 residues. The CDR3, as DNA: TGTGCCAGCAGTTTATATCCTACCACTGAAGCTTTCTTT. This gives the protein CASSLYPTTEAFF.

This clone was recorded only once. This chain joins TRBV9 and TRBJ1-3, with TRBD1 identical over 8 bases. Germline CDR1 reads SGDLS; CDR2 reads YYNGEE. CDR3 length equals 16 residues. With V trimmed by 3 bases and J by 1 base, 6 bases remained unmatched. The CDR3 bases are TGTGCCAGCAGCGCGGAGACAGGGGAGTCTGGAAACACCATATATTTT. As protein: CASSAETGESGNTIYF. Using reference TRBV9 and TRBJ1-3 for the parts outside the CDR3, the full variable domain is DSGVTQTPKHLITATGQRVTLRCSPRSGDLSVYWYQQSLDQGLQFLIQYYNGEERAKGNILERFSAQQFPDLHSELNLSSLELGDSALYFCASSAETGESGNTIYFGEGSWLTVV.